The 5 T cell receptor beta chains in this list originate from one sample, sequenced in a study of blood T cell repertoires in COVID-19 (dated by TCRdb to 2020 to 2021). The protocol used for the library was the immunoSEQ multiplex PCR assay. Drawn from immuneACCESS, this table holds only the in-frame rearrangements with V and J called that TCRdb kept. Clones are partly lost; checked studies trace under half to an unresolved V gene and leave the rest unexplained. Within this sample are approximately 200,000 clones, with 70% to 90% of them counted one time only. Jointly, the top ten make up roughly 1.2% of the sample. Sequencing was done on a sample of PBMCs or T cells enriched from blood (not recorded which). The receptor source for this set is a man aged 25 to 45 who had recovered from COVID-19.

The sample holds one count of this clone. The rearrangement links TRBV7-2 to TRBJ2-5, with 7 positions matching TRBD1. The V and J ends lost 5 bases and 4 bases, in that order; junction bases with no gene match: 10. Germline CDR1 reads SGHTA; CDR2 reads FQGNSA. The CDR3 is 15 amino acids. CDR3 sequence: CASSKERGRVETQYF. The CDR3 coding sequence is TGTGCCAGCAGCAAGGAAAGGGGGCGCGTAGAGACCCAGTACTTC.

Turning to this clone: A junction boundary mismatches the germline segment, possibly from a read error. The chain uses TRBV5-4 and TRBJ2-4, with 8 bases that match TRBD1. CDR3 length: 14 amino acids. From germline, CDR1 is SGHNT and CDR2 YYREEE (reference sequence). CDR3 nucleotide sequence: TGTGCCAGCAGCTTGGGGACAGGGTCCCAGCAGGGTCTATTC. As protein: CASSLGTGSQQGLF.

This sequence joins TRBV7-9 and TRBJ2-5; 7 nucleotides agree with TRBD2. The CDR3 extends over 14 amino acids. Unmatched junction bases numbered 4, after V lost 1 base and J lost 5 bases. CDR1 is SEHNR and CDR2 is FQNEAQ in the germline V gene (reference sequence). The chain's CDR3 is CASSLVSGTETQYF. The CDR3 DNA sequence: TGTGCCAGCAGCTTAGTGAGCGGGACTGAGACCCAGTACTTC.

DNA for the CDR3: TGTGCCAGCAGCTCTCCGGGACTAGTAGCTTCCTACGAGCAGTACTTC. Protein sequence: CASSSPGLVASYEQYF. The V call is TRBV7-2, the J call TRBJ2-7; 8 bases match TRBD2. The length of the CDR3 is 16 residues. CDR1 and CDR2 (germline): SGHTA, FQGNSA. V shed 4 bases and J 1 base; nucleotides not matched to a gene: 9.

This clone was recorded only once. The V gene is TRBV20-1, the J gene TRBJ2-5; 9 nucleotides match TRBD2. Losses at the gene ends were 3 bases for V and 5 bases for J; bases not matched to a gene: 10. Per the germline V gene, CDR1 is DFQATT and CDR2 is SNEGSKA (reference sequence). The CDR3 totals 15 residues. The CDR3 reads CSASWWREGRETQYF. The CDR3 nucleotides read TGCAGTGCTAGTTGGTGGCGGGAGGGCCGGGAGACCCAGTACTTC.